This T cell receptor beta chain was recovered during a study of T cell responses to AZD1222 COVID-19 vaccine (dated by TCRdb to about 2021). About the investigation overall: AZD1222 recipients given second doses at about 4 weeks or at about 12 weeks were pooled, since spike-specific TCR depth and breadth were not found to differ between the two schedules. TCR sequencing was performed for roughly 250 trial participants, of whom around 210 were given two doses of AZD1222 and around 25 were given two doses of MenACWY control vaccine. Trial participants were enrolled by age into 18-55, 56-69 and 70-plus year subgroups, with 148, 28 and 57 TCR-sequenced participants respectively. On the study overall, not on this receptor specifically: Participants were mostly white British and included more females than males, and it was suggested by the authors that clonal diversity may have been underestimated. Conclusions about previously exposed vaccinees are limited because only five or six AZD1222 recipients were SARS-CoV-2 seropositive at baseline. Reportedly, close to half of the unique spike-specific TCRs recognized epitopes lying outside the regions that are mutated in the B.1.351 and B.1.1.7 variants. Because no samples from the day 14 peak response were available, repertoires could be characterized only after the peak T cell response. In the small 56-69-year group, the increase in depth fell short of significance, most likely because of low power. CD4 TCRs associated with the vaccine covered the entire spike protein, and the dominant responses were in regions 160-218 and 743-854. After two AZD1222 doses, spike-specific TCR breadth and depth were significantly higher than at day 0 and than in MenACWY recipients.

Remarks on this clone: Its antigen has not been determined. No much larger clone exists at a distance of one base, and base qualities are not known.

Per the germline V gene, LGHNT is the CDR1 and FRNRAP is the CDR2. V loses 3 bases at its end and J loses 9 bases; junction bases beyond the gene matches: 10. Reading from cysteine to phenylalanine, the CDR3 counts 14 amino acids. The CDR3 DNA has 42 bases and is translated from base 1. The CDR3 regions of human TCRbeta chains were analyzed by immunosequencing. As for how the authors treated the data: Repertoire TCRs were checked for matches against a reference library of SARS-CoV-2-specific TCRs that had been generated using the MIRA antigen-specificity platform. Breadth meant the fraction of unique TCRs that were SARS-CoV-2-associated, whereas depth meant the fraction of total T cells that were SARS-CoV-2-associated. Using the MIRA data, each spike-specific TCR was mapped to the spike region that the TCR reacts to and placed in a CD4 or CD8 class. Log10-transformed breadth and depth values were compared by one-way ANOVA with Sidak's multiple comparisons tests. TCRdb provides this immuneACCESS table in a form limited to in-frame rearrangements. Some clones are lacking; in checked studies, under half of them reflect an unresolved V gene, and why the rest are absent is not known. That table supplies the V and J calls and clone size; D and trimming were determined from the DNA. Within this sample are 110,000 to 150,000 clones, with about 94% of them counted one time only. The leading ten clones occupy about 3.8% of the sample.

Sample time point, as interpreted from the label and publication: baseline before first vaccination. Samples from vaccinated people were obtained from the UK trials COV001 and COV002, which included a single-blind randomized controlled phase 2/3 trial of AZD1222 (ChAdOx1 nCoV-19) in healthy adults. For TCRbeta chain sequencing, PBMC samples from trial participants were taken at day 0 and at day 28 after the second dose. The sequencing here drew on peripheral blood, taken on day 0 of AZD1222 vaccination. The chain couples TRBV12-5 to TRBJ2-5; 7 middle bases align to TRBD2. This clonotype originated in an adult in good health. The CDR3 is CASGFSGEPGAQYF. The nucleotide sequence reads TGTGCTAGTGGTTTCAGCGGGGAGCCGGGGGCCCAGTACTTC.